This T cell receptor (beta chain) was captured by sequencing in a study of T cell repertoires in cytomegalovirus infection. Across the whole study: Both a matching HLA type and CMV infection were indicated by public TCR beta signatures.

This CDR3 spans 16 amino acids. Germline assignment: CDR1 DFQATT and CDR2 SNEGSKA (reference sequence). The V segment lost 3 bases and the J segment 5 bases; nucleotides outside the gene matches: 11. MiXCR, applied by TCRdb to the reads, yields one record per CDR3 protein. The table has roughly 250,000 distinct CDR3 sequences, about 12% seen once. This clonotype was recorded many times. The antigen is undetermined. General study findings and limits: Ex vivo, HLA-C-restricted CMV-specific TCR beta clonotypes prevailed over the rest of the response. Public TCR beta family frequency separated CMV-and-HLA carriers, including in an independent cohort.

This TCR came from a human donor in good health (CMV status not recorded). Some clones in this sample may be carry-over from other donors' samples. The sequenced sample was PBMCs. V and J are TRBV20-1 and TRBJ2-2; 8 bases fit TRBD2. The CDR3 DNA follows: TGCAGTGCTAGCCTTTCGGGGGGGCGGGTGACCGGGGAGCTGTTTTTT. Translated: CSASLSGGRVTGELFF.